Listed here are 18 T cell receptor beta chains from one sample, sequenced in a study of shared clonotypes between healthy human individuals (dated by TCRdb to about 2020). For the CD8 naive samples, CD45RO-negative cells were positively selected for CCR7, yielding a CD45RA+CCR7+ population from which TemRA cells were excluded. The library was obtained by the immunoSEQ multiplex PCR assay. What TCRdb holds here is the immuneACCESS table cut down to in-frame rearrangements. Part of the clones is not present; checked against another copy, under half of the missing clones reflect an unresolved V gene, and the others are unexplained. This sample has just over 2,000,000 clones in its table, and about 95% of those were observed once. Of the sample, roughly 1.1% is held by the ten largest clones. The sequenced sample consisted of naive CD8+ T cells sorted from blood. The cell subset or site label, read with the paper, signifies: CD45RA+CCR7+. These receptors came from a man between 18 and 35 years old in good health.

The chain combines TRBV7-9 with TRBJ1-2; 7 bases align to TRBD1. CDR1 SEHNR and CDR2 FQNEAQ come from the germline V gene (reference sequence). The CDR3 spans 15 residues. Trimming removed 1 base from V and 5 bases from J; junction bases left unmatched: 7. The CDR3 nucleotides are TGTGCCAGCAGCTTAGAGGCCCAGGGGGGGTATGGCTACACCTTC. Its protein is CASSLEAQGGYGYTF.

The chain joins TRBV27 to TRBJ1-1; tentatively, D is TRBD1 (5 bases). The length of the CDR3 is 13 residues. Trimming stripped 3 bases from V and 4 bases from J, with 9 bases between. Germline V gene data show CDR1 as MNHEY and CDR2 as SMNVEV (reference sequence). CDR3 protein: CASSFLGLTEAFF. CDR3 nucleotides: TGTGCCAGCAGTTTTTTGGGACTCACTGAAGCTTTCTTT.

CDR3 DNA sequence: TGCGCCAGCAGCTCCCGGGACAGGGGTTACAATGAGCAGTTCTTC. Its protein is CASSSRDRGYNEQFF. The rearrangement uses TRBV5-1 and TRBJ2-1; 10 nucleotides agree with TRBD1. Germline CDR1 SGHRS, CDR2 YFSETQ. CDR3 length: 15 residues. V dropped 3 bases and J dropped 4; count of bases not matched to a gene: 4.

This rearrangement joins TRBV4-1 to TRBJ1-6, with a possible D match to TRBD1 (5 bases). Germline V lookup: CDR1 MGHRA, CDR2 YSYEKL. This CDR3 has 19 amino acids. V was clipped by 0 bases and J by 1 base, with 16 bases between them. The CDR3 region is CASSQEGAGLMSYNSPLHF. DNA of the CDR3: TGCGCCAGCAGCCAAGAAGGGGCAGGACTCATGTCCTATAATTCACCCCTCCACTTT.

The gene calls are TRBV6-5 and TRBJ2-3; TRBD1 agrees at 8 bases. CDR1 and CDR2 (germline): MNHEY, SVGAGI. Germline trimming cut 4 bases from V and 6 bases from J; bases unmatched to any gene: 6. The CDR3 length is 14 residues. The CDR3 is CASSSSDRADTQYF. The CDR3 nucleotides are TGTGCCAGCAGTTCGTCGGACAGGGCTGATACGCAGTATTTT.

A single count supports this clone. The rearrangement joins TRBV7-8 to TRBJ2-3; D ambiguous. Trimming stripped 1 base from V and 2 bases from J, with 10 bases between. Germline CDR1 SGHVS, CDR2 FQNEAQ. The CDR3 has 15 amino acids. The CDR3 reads CASSLELRNTDTQYF. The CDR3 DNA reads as TGTGCCAGCAGCTTAGAATTGCGAAACACAGATACGCAGTATTTT.

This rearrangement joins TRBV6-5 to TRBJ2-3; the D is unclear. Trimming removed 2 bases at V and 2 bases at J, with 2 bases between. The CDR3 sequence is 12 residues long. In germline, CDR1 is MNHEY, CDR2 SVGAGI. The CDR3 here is CASSYHTDTQYF. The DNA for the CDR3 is TGTGCCAGCAGTTACCACACAGATACGCAGTATTTT.

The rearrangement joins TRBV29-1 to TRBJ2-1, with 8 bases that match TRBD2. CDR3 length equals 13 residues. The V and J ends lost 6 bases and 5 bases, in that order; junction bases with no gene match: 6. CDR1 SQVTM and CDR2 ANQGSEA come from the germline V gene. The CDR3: CSVEGTRHNEQFF. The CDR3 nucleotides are TGCAGCGTCGAGGGGACTAGGCACAATGAGCAGTTCTTC.

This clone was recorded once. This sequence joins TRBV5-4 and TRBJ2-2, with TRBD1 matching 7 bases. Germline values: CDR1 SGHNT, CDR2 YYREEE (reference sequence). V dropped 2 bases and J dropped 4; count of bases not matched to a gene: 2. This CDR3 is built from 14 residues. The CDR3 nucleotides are TGTGCCAGCAGCTTACAGGGGAGCACCGGGGAGCTGTTTTTT. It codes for CASSLQGSTGELFF.

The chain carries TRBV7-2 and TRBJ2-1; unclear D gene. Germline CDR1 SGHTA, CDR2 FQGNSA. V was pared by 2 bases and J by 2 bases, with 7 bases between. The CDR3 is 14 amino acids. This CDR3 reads CASSLKAPYNEQFF. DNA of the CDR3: TGTGCCAGCAGCTTAAAAGCCCCCTACAATGAGCAGTTCTTC.

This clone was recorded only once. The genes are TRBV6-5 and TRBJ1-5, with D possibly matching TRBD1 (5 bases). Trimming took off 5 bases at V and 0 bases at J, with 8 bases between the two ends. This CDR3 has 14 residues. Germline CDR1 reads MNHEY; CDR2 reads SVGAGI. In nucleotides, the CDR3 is TGTGCCAGCAGTGGGGGTCATAGCAATCAGCCCCAGCATTTT. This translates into CASSGGHSNQPQHF.

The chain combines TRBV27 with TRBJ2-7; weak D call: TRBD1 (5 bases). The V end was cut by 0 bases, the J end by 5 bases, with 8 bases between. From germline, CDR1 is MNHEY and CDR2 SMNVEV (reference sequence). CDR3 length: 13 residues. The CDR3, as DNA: TGTGCCAGCAGTTTATCTTACAGGAACGAGCAGTACTTC. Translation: CASSLSYRNEQYF.

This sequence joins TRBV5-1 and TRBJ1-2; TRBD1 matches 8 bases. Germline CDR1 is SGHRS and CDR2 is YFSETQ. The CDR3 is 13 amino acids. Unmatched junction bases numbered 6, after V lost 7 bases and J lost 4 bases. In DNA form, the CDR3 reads TGCGCCAGCGGATTAACAGGGGGCTATGGCTACACCTTC. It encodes CASGLTGGYGYTF.

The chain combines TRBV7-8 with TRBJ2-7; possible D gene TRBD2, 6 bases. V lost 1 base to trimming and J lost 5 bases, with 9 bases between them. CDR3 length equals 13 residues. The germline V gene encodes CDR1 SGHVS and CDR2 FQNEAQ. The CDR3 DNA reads TGTGCCAGCAGCTTAGGCCGACTAGACGAGCAGTACTTC. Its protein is CASSLGRLDEQYF.

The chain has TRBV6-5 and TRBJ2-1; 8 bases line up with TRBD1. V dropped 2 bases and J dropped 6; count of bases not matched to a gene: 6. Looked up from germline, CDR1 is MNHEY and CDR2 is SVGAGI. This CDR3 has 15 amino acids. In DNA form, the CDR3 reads TGTGCCAGCAGTTACCTCGGACAGGGTGGCAATGAGCAGTTCTTC. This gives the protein CASSYLGQGGNEQFF.

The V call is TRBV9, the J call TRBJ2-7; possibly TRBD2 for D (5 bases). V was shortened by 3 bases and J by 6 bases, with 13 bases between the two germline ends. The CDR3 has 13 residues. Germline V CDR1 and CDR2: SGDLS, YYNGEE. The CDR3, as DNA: TGTGCCAGCAGCGATCCTAGCTCAATCGAGCAGTACTTC. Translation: CASSDPSSIEQYF.

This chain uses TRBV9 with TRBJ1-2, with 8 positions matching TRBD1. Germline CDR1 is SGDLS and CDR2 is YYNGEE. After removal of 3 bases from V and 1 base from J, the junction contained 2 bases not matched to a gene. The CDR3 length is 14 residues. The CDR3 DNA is TGTGCCAGCAGCGAGACAGGGGTTAACTATGGCTACACCTTC. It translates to CASSETGVNYGYTF.

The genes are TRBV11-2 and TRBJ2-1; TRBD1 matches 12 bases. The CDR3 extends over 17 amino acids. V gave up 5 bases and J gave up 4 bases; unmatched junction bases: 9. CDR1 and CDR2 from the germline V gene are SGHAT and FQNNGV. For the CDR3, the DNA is TGTGCCAGCAGCCCCGGGACAGGGGGCATGGGATACAATGAGCAGTTCTTC. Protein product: CASSPGTGGMGYNEQFF.